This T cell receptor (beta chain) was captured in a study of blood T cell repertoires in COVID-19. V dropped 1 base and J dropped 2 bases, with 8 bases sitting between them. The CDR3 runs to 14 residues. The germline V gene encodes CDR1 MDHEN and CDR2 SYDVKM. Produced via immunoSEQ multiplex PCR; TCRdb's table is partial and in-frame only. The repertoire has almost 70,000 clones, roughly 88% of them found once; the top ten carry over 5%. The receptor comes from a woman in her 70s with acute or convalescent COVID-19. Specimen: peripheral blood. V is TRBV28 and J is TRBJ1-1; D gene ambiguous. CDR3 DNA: TGTGCCAGCAGTTTATCCCAGCGAAACACTGAAGCTTTCTTT. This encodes CASSLSQRNTEAFF.